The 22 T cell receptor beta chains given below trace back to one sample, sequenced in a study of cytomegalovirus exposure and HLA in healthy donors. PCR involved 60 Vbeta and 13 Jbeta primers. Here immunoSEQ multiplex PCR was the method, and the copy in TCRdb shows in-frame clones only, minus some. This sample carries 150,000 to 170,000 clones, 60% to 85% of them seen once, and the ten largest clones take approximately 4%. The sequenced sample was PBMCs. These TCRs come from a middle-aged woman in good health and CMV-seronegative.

In nucleotides, the CDR3 is TGTGCCAGTGCCCAGGGGGGCGGGTACTATGGCTACACCTTC. Translating gives CASAQGGGYYGYTF. The chain joins TRBV2 to TRBJ1-2, with 7 bases fitting TRBD1. Germline V gene sequence: CDR1 SNHLY, CDR2 FYNNEI. The CDR3 covers 14 residues. The trim removed 9 bases at V and 3 bases at J, leaving 10 bases unmatched.

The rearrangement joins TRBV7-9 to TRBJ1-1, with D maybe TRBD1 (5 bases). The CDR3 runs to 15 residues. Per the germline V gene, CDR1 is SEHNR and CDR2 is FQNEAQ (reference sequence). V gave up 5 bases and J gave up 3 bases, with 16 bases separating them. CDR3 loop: CASSLPGTGDTEAFF. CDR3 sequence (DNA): TGTGCCAGCAGCCTCCCCGGGACGGGGGACACTGAAGCTTTCTTT.

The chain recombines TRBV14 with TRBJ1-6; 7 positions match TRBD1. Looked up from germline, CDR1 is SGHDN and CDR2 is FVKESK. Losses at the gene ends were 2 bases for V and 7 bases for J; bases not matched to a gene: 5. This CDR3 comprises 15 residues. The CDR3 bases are TGTGCCAGCAGCCAAATACAGGGGCAGAATTCACCCCTCCACTTT. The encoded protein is CASSQIQGQNSPLHF.

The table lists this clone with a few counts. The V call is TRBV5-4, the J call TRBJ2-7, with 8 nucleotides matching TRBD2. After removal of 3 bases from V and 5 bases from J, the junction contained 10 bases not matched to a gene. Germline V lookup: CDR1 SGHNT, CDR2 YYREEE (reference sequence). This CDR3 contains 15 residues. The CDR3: CASSSTSGRRNEQYF. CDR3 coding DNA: TGTGCCAGCAGCTCCACCAGCGGGAGACGAAACGAGCAGTACTTC.

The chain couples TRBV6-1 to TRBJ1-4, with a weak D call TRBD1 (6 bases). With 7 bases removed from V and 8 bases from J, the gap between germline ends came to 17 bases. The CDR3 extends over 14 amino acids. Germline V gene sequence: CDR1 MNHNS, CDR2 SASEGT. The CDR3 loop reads CASTPGNRVEKLFF. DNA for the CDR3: TGTGCCAGCACCCCCGGGAACAGGGTCGAAAAACTGTTTTTT.

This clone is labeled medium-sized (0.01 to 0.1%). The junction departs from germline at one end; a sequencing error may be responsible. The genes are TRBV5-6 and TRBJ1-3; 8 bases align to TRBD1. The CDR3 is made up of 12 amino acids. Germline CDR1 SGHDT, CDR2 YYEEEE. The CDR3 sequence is CASSPRTGPGHF. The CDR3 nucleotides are TGTGCCAGCAGCCCAAGGACAGGGCCGGGACATTTT.

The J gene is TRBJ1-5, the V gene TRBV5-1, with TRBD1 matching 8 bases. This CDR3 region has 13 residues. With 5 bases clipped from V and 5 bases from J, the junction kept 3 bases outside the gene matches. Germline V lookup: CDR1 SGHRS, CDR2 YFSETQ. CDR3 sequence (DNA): TGCGCCAGCAGAGTGGACAGGGATCAGCCCCAGCATTTT. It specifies CASRVDRDQPQHF.

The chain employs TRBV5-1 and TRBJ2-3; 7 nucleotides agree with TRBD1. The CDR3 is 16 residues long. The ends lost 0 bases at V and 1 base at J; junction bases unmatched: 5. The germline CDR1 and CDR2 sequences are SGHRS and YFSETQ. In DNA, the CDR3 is TGCGCCAGCAGCTTGGGGGGACAGCTTGGCACAGATACGCAGTATTTT. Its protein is CASSLGGQLGTDTQYF.

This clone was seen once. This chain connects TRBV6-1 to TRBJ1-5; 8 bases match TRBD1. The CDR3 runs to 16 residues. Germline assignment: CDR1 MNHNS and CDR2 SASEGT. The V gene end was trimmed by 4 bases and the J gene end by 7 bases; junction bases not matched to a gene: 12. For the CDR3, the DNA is TGTGCCAGCAGTGGCAGACAGGGGTCGAAAGGGCAGCCCCAGCATTTT. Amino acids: CASSGRQGSKGQPQHF.

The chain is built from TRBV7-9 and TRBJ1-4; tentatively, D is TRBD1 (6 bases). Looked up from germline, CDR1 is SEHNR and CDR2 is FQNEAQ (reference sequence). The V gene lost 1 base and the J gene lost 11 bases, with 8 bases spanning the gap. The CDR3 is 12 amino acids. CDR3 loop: CASSLGTEKLFF. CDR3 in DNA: TGTGCCAGCAGCTTAGGGACAGAGAAACTGTTTTTT.

CDR3 in DNA: TGTGCCAGCAGCGACCCCGGGTGGAAGATCCCCTACGAGCAGTACTTC. Translated: CASSDPGWKIPYEQYF. The chain uses TRBV7-8 and TRBJ2-7, with D hard to call. The CDR3 loop spans 16 amino acids. Germline V gene data show CDR1 as SGHVS and CDR2 as FQNEAQ. Trimming pared 5 bases from V and 2 bases from J, leaving 19 bases between. Together with reference TRBV7-8 and TRBJ2-7, the CDR3 gives the full variable domain: GAGVSQSPRYKVAKRGQDVALRCDPISGHVSLFWYQQALGQGPEFLTYFQNEAQLDKSGLPSDRFFAERPEGSVSTLKIQRTQQEDSAVYLCASSDPGWKIPYEQYFGPGTRLTVT.

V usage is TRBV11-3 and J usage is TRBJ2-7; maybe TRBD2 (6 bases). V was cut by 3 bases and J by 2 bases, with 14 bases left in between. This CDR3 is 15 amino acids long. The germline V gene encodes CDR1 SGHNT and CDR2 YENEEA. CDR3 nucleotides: TGTGCCAGCAGCTTGGGAGGAGACCCCCCCTACGAGCAGTACTTC. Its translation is CASSLGGDPPYEQYF.

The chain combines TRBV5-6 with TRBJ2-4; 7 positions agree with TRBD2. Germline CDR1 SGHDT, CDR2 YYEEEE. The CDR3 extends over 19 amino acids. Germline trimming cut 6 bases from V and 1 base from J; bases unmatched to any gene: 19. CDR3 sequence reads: CASNLGGVGGLSAKNIQYF. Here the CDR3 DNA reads TGTGCCAGCAACCTGGGAGGGGTCGGGGGTTTATCTGCCAAAAACATTCAGTACTTC. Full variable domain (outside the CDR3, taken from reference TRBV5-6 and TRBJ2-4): DAGVTQSPTHLIKTRGQQVTLRCSPKSGHDTVSWYQQALGQGPQFIFQYYEEEERQRGNFPDRFSGHQFPNYSSELNVNALLLGDSALYLCASNLGGVGGLSAKNIQYFGAGTRLSVL.

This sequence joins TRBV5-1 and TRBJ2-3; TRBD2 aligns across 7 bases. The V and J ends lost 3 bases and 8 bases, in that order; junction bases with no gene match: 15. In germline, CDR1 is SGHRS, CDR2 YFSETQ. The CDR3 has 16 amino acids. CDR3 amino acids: CASSSVVTGGSVTQYF. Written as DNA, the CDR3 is TGCGCCAGCAGCTCGGTCGTAACGGGAGGCTCAGTTACGCAGTATTTT.

CDR3 DNA sequence: TGCAGCGCTATGGGACAGGGGGAAACTGAAGCTTTCTTT. Protein product: CSAMGQGETEAFF. The chain uses TRBV29-1 and TRBJ1-1; 11 bases fit TRBD1. CDR3 size: 13 residues. The V gene end was trimmed by 7 bases and the J gene end by 5 bases; junction bases not matched to a gene: 6. In germline, CDR1 is SQVTM, CDR2 ANQGSEA.

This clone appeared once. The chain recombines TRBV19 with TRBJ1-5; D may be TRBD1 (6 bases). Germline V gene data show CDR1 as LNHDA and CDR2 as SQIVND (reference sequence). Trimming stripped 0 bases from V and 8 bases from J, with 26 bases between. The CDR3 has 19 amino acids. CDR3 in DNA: TGTGCCAGTAGTATAGATCCCCCCGCGACAGGTGCAATGAATGAGCCCCAGCATTTT. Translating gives CASSIDPPATGAMNEPQHF.

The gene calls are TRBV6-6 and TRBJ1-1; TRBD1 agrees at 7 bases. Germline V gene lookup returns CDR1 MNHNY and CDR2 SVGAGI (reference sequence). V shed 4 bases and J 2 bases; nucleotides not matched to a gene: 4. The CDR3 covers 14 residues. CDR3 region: CASSFRQGNTEAFF. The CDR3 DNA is TGTGCCAGCAGTTTCCGACAGGGAAACACTGAAGCTTTCTTT.

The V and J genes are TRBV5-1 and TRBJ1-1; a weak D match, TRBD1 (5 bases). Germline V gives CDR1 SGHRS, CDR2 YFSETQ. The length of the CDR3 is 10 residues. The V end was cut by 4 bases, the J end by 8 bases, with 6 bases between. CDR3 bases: TGCGCCAGCAGCGGGGGGGAAGCTTTCTTT. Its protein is CASSGGEAFF.

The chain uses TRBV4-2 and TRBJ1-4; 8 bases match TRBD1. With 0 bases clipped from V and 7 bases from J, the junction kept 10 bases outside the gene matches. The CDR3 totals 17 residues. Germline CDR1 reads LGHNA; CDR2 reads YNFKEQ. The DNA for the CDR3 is TGTGCCAGCAGCCAAGAGAGAGCAGGGGGCCGTGGTGAAAAACTGTTTTTT. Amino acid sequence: CASSQERAGGRGEKLFF.

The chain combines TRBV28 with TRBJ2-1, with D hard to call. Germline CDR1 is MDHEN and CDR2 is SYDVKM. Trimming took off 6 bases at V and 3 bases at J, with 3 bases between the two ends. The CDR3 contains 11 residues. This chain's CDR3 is CASSNYNEQFF. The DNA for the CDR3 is TGTGCCAGCAGCAACTACAATGAGCAGTTCTTC.

CDR3 DNA: TGTGCCAGCACAAGTCAACTAGCGGGGGAGCAAGAGACCCAGTACTTC. Protein: CASTSQLAGEQETQYF. This chain uses TRBV28 with TRBJ2-5; 11 nucleotides align to TRBD2. CDR1 is MDHEN, CDR2 SYDVKM, per germline. With 7 bases clipped from V and 2 bases from J, the junction kept 9 bases outside the gene matches. The CDR3 has 16 amino acids.

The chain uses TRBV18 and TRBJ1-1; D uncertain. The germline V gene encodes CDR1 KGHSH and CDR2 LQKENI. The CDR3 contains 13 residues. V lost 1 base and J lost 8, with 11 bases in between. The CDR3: CASSPLEQSEAFF. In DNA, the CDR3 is TGTGCCAGCTCACCACTGGAACAGAGCGAAGCTTTCTTT.